The sequence of this TCR beta chain was determined in a study of blood T cell repertoires in COVID-19. Study information: Sites in the United States, Italy and Spain provided acute and convalescent COVID-19 samples. T cells, B-cell-depleted T cells, or PBMCs provided the cDNA or gDNA that served as material.

Original data processing: For nucleated cells, counts were estimated from reference gene primer amplification. Produced via immunoSEQ multiplex PCR; TCRdb's table is partial and in-frame only. From that table come the V and J calls and clone size; the DNA was used to work out D and trimming. The sample holds about 240,000 clones, around four fifths seen once. Germline loops: CDR1 MNHEY, CDR2 SVGAGI. V lost 6 bases, J lost 5 bases, and 10 bases lay in between. This CDR3 comprises 13 residues. The chain has TRBV6-5 and TRBJ2-2, with D possibly being TRBD2 (5 bases). Sequencing used peripheral blood. This TCR was recovered from a woman aged 55-70 years with active or convalescent COVID-19. The CDR3 protein is CASRLGETGELFF. In nucleotides, the CDR3 is TGTGCCAGCAGGTTGGGAGAAACCGGGGAGCTGTTTTTT.